This T cell receptor (beta chain) derives from a study of T cells in narcolepsy (dated by TCRdb to the late 2010s). At the level of the whole study: The study enrolled patients with narcolepsy type 1 or type 2 (NT1, NT2) together with healthy control donors. The study used TCR Vbeta sequencing to track clonotypes in blood and CSF while looking for autoreactive T cells in narcolepsy patients that target self-antigens of hypocretin neurons (hypocretin, TRIB2).

The method was the immunoSEQ multiplex PCR assay. TCRdb took over this immuneACCESS table, retaining in-frame rearrangements with V and J assigned. Such tables are incomplete; in checked studies, under half of the missing clones stem from an unresolved V gene, and the remainder is unexplained. A total of about 24,000 clones appear in this sample, approximately 85% of them only once. Clones ranked in the top ten supply more than 8.5% of the sample. Comments on this clone: No antigen is known for it. No much larger clonotype is one base removed from it; base qualities were not supplied.

Memory CD4+ T cells were sorted ex vivo from peripheral blood of narcolepsy patients and healthy controls for TCR Vbeta sequencing. The full study reports these points: Numbers of sequenced blood memory CD4+ clonotypes were comparable, with averages of approximately 39,000 in patients and about 35,000 in controls. Certain blood memory CD4+ repertoires from patients and controls had no sequences that matched autoreactive T cell clones. HCRT-specific and TRIB2-specific autoreactive clonotypes were highlighted in plots that compared CD4+ T cell clonotypes in CSF versus blood from the same patient. Autoreactive clonotypes were reported to be detected serially in the blood of the same patients and of different patients, but not in the blood of healthy controls.

Sequenced: memory (CD45RA-) CD4+ T cells from blood. The label giving this sample's cell subset or site can be read as: memory T cells sorted ex vivo from peripheral blood. This receptor was identified in a human donor in good health.

The DNA is TGCAGCGCACAGGTAGATCACACAGATACGCAGTATTTT. This codes for CSAQVDHTDTQYF. Recombination linked TRBV29-1 to TRBJ2-3; TRBD1 might be the D gene, on 5 matching bases. Relative to germline, V is 7 bases shorter and J is 2 bases shorter, with 13 bases between their ends. From the cysteine through the phenylalanine, the CDR3 covers 13 amino acids. Kept here is only the CDR3 DNA, which spans 39 bases and is read in frame from base 1. For CDR1 and CDR2, the germline V gene lists SQVTM and ANQGSEA.